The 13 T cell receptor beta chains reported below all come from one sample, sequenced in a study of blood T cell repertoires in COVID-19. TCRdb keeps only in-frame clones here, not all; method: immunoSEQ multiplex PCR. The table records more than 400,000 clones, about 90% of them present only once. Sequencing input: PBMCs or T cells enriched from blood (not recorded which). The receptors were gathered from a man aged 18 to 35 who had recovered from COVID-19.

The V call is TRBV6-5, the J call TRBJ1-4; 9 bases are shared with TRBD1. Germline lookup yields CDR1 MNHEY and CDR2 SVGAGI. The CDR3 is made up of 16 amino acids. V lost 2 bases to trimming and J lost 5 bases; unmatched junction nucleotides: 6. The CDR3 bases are TGTGCCAGCAGTTACGCCGGGGGACAGGGAAATGAAAAACTGTTTTTT. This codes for CASSYAGGQGNEKLFF.

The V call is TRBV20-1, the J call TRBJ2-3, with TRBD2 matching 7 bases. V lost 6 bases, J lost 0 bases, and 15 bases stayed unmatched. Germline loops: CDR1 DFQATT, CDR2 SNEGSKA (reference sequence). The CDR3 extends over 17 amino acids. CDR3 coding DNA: TGCAGTGCCAGTGCTCCAATTGGGGGGGGGAGCACAGATACGCAGTATTTT. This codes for CSASAPIGGGSTDTQYF.

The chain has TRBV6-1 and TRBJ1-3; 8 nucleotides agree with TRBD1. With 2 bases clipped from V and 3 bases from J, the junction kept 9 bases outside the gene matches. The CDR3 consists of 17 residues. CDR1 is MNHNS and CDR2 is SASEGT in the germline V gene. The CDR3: CASSERFVGQVGNTIYF. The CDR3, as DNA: TGTGCCAGCAGTGAACGTTTTGTGGGACAGGTTGGAAACACCATATATTTT.

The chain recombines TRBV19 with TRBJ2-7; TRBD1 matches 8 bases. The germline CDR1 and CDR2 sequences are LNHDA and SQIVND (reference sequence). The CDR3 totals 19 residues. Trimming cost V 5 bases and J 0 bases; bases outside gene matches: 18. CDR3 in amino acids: CASSAQNHYRGISSYEQYF. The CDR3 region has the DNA TGTGCCAGTAGTGCACAAAACCACTACAGGGGGATTAGCTCCTACGAGCAGTACTTC. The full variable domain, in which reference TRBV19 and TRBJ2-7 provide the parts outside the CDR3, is DGGITQSPKYLFRKEGQNVTLSCEQNLNHDAMYWYRQDPGQGLRLIYYSQIVNDFQKGDIAEGYSVSREKKESFPLTVTSAQKNPTAFYLCASSAQNHYRGISSYEQYFGPGTRLTVT.

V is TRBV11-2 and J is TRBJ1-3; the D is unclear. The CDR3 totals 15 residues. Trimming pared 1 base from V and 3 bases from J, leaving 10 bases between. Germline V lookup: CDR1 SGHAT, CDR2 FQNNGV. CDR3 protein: CASSLGGWSGNTIYF. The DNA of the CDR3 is TGTGCCAGCAGCTTAGGAGGGTGGAGTGGAAACACCATATATTTT.

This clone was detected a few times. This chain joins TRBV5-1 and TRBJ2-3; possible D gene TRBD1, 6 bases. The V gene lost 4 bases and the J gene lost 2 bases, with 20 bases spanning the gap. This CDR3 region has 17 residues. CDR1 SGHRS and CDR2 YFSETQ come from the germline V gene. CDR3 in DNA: TGCGCCAGCAGCGGAACGACAGGCCTTATCCTCACAGATACGCAGTATTTT. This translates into CASSGTTGLILTDTQYF.

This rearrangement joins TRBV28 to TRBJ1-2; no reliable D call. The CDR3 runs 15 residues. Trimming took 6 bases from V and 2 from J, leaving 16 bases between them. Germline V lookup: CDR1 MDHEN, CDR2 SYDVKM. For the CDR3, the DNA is TGTGCCAGCAGCCCAAGTTCCACGGAGAACTATGGCTACACCTTC. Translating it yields CASSPSSTENYGYTF.

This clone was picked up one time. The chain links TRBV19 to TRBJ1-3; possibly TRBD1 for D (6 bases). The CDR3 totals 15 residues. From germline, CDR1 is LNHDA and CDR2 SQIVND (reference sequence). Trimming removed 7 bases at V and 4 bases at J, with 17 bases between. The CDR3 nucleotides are TGTGCCAGTACCATGCGGGGGGCGCTAGGAAACACCATATATTTT. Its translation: CASTMRGALGNTIYF.

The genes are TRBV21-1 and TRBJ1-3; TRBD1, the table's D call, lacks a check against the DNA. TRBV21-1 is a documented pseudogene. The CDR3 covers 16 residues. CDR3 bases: TGTGCCAGCAGCAAGAACAGTCCATCCTCTGGAAACACCATATATTTT. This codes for CASSKNSPSSGNTIYF.

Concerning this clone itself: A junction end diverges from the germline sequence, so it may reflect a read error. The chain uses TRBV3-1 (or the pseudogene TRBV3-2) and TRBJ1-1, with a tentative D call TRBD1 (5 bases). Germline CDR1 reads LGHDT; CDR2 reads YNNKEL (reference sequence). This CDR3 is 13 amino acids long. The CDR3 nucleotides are TGTGCCAGCAGTCAAGGGGAGGGCACTGAAGCTTTCTTT. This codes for CASSQGEGTEAFF.

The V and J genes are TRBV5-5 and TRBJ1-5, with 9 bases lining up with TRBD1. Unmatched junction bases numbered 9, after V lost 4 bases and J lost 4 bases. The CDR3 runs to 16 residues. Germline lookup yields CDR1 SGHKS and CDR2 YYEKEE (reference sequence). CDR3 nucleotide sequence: TGTGCCAGCAGCCCCCAGGGACAGGGTAAGAATCAGCCCCAGCATTTT. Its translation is CASSPQGQGKNQPQHF.

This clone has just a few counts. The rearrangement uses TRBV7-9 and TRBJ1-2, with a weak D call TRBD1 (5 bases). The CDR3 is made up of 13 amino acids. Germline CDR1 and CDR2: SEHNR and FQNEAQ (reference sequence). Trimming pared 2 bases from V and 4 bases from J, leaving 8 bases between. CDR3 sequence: CASSLSQGYGYTF. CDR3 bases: TGTGCCAGCAGCTTATCCCAGGGCTATGGCTACACCTTC.

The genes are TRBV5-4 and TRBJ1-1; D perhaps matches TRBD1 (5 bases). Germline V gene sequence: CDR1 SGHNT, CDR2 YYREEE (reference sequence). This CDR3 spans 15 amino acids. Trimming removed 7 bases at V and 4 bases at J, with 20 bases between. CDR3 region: CASGARGGEVTEAFF. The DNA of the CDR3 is TGTGCCAGCGGGGCCCGGGGAGGAGAAGTCACTGAAGCTTTCTTT.